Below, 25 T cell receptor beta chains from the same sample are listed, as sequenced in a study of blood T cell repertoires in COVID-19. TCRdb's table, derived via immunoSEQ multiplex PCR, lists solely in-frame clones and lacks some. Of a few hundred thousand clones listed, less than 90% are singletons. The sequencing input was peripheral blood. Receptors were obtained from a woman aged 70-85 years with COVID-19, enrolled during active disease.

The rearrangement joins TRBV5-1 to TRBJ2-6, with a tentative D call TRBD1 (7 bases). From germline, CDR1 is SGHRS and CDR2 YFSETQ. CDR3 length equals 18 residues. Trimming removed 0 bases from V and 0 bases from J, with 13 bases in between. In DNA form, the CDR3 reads TGCGCCAGCAGCTTGGAACCAGGGGGGAGCTCTGGGGCCAACGTCCTGACTTTC. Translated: CASSLEPGGSSGANVLTF.

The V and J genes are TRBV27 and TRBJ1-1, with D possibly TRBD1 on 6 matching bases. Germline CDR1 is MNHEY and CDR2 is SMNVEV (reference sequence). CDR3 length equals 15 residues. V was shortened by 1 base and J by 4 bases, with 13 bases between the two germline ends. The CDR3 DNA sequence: TGTGCCAGCAGTTTATACAGGGTGGGGACCACTGAAGCTTTCTTT. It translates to CASSLYRVGTTEAFF.

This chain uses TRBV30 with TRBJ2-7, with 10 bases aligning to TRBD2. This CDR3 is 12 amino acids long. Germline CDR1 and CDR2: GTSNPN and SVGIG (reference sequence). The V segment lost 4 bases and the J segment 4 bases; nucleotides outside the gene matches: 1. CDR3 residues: CAWTSGSYEQYF. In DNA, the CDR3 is TGTGCCTGGACTAGCGGGAGTTACGAGCAGTACTTC.

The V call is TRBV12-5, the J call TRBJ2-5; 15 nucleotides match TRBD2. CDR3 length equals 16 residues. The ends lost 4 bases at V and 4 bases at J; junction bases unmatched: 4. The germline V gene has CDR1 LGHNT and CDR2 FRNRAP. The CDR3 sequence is CASGWTSGGAGETQYF. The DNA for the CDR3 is TGTGCTAGTGGTTGGACTAGCGGGGGGGCCGGAGAGACCCAGTACTTC.

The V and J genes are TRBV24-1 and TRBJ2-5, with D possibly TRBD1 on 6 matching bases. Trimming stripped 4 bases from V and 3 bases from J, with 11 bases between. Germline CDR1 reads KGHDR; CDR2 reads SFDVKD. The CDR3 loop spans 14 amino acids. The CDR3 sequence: CATSDPTGKETQYF. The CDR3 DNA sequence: TGTGCCACCAGTGACCCTACAGGGAAAGAGACCCAGTACTTC.

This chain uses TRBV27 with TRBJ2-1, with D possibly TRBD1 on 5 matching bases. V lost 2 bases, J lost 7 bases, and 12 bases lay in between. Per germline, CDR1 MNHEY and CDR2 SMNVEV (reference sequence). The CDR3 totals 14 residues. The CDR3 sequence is CASSLMQGGNEQFF. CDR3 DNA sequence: TGTGCCAGCAGTTTAATGCAGGGTGGAAATGAGCAGTTCTTC.

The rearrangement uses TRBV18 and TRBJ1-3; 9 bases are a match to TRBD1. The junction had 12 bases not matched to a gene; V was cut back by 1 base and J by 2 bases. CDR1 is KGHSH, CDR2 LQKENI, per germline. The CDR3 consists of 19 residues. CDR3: CASSPLGDRVPVAGNTIYF. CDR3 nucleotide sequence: TGTGCCAGCTCACCACTGGGGGACAGGGTACCTGTGGCTGGAAACACCATATATTTT.

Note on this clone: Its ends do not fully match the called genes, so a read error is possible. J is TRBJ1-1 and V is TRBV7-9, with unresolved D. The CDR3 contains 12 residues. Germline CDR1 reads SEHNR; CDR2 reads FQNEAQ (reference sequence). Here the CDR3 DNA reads TGTGCCAGCAGTCGGGTCGGGTACGAAGGTTTCTTT. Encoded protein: CASSRVGYEGFF. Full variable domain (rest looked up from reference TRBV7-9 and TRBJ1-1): DTGVSQNPRHKITKRGQNVTFRCDPISEHNRLYWYRQTLGQGPEFLTYFQNEAQLEKSRLLSDRFSAERPKGSFSTLEIQRTEQGDSAMYLCASSRVGYEGFFGQGTRLTVV.

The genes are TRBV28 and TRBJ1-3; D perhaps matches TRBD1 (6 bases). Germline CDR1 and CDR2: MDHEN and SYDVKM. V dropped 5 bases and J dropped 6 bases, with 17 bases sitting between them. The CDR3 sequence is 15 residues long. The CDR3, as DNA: TGTGCCAGCAGTCAACCAGGGGTTCACGAAAACACCATATATTTT. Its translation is CASSQPGVHENTIYF.

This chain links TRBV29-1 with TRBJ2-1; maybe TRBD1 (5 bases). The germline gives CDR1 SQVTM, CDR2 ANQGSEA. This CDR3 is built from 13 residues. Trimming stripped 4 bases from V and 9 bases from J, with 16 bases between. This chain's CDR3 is CSVVIVSQGEQFF. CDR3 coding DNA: TGCAGCGTTGTAATTGTATCCCAGGGTGAGCAGTTCTTC.

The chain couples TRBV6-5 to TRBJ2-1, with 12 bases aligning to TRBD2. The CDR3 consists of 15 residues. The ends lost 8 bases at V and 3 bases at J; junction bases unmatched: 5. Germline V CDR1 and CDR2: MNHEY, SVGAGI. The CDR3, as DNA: TGTGCCAGCGGCCGACTAGCGGGGGACTACAATGAGCAGTTCTTC. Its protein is CASGRLAGDYNEQFF.

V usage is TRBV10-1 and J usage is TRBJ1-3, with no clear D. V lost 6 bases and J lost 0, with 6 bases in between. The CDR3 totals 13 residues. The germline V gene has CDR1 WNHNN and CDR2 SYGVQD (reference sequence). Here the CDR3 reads CASRADSGNTIYF. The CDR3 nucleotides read TGCGCCAGCAGGGCAGACTCTGGAAACACCATATATTTT.

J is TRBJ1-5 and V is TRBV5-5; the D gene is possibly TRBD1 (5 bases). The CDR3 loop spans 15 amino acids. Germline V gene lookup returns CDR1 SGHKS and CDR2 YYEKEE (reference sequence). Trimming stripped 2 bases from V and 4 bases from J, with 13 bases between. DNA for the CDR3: TGTGCCAGCAGCTTCGCAGGGTCTAATAATCAGCCCCAGCATTTT. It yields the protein CASSFAGSNNQPQHF.

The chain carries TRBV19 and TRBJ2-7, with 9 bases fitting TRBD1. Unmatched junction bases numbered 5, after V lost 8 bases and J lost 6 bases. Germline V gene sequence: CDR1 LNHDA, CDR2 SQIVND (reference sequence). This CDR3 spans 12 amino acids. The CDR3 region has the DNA TGTGCCAGTTCGGACAGGGGAGTCGAGCAGTACTTC. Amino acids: CASSDRGVEQYF.

This CDR3 is CASSFSREGGRSGNTIYF. CDR3 sequence (DNA): TGTGCCAGCAGCTTCAGTCGAGAGGGCGGCCGCTCTGGAAACACCATATATTTT. This rearrangement joins TRBV7-9 to TRBJ1-3, with D unresolved. This CDR3 is built from 18 residues. Germline-derived CDR1 and CDR2 are SEHNR and FQNEAQ (reference sequence). V shed 3 bases and J shed 0 bases, with 18 bases lying between them.

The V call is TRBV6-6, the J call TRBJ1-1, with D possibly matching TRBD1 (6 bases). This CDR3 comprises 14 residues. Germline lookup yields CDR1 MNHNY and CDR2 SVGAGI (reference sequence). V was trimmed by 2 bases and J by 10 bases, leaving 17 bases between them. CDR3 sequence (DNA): TGTGCCAGCAGTTACGACCGGGCAGGGGAAGGAGCTTTCTTT. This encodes CASSYDRAGEGAFF.

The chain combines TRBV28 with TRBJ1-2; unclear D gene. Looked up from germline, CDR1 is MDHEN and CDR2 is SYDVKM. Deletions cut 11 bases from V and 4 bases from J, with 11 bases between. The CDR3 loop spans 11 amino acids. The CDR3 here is CALNPLYGYTF. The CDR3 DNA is TGTGCCCTAAACCCCCTCTATGGCTACACCTTC.

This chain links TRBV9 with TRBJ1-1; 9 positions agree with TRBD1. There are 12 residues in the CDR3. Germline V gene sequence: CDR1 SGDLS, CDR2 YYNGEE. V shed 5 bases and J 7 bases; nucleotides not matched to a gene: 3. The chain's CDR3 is CASRDRGGEAFF. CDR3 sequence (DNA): TGTGCCAGCAGGGACAGGGGCGGTGAAGCTTTCTTT.

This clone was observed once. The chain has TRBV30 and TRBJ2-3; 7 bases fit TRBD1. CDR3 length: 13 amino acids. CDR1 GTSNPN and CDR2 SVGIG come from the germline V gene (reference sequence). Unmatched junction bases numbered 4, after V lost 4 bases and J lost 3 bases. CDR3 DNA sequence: TGTGCCTGGATGGGCAGGGGGACAGATACGCAGTATTTT. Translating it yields CAWMGRGTDTQYF.

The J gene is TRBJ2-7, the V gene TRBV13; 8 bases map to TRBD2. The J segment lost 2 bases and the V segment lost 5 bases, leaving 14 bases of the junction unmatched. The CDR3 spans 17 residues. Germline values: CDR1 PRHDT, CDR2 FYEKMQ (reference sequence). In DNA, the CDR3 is TGTGCCAGCAGCCCCCCCCTCGGAGCGGGGGCCCCCTACGAGCAGTACTTC. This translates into CASSPPLGAGAPYEQYF.

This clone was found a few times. The CDR3 loop is CASSPIGATDTQYF. The CDR3 coding sequence is TGCGCCAGCAGCCCAATAGGGGCAACAGATACGCAGTATTTT. This rearrangement joins TRBV4-1 to TRBJ2-3; TRBD1 is a possible D gene (5 bases). Trimming removed 4 bases from V and 3 bases from J, with 11 bases in between. The germline V gene has CDR1 MGHRA and CDR2 YSYEKL. The CDR3 sequence is 14 residues long.

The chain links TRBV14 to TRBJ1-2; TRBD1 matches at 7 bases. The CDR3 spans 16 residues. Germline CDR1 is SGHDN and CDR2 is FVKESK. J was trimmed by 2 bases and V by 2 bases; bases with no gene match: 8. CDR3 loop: CASSQTSPTGNYGYTF. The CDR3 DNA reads TGTGCCAGCAGCCAAACTTCCCCGACAGGGAACTATGGCTACACCTTC.

The CDR3 region is CASSYHTWTGGVSNQPQHF. The CDR3 bases are TGTGCCAGTAGTTATCATACCTGGACAGGGGGAGTTAGCAATCAGCCCCAGCATTTT. This sequence joins TRBV19 and TRBJ1-5; 10 nucleotides line up with TRBD1. V lost 5 bases and J lost 0; bases outside the gene matches: 13. The CDR3 length is 19 residues. Germline CDR1 and CDR2: LNHDA and SQIVND (reference sequence).

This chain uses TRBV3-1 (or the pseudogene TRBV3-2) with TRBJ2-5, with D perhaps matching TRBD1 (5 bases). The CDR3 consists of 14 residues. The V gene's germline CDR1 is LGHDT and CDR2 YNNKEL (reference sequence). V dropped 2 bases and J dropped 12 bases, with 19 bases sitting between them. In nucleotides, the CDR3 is TGTGCCAGCAGCCAAAACGAAGGGTTCGGCAGGGAGTACTTC. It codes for CASSQNEGFGREYF.

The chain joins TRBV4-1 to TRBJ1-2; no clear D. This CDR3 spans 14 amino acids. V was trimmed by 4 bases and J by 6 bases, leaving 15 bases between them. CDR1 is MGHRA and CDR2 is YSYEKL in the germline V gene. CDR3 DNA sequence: TGCGCCAGCAGCCGCCAAACTATAGCGGATGGCTACACCTTC. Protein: CASSRQTIADGYTF.